A few counts support the clone carrying this T cell receptor beta chain. The sample comes from a study of blood T cell repertoires in COVID-19. Study details: T cells, B-cell-depleted T cells, or PBMCs supplied cDNA or gDNA.

V trimming: 6 bases; J trimming: 4 bases; junction bases outside the gene matches: 4. This CDR3 contains 13 residues. Per germline, CDR1 MNHEY and CDR2 SVGAGI. As originally analysed: Reference gene primer amplification gave nucleated cell count estimates. Clones were read by immunoSEQ multiplex PCR, and TCRdb kept only the in-frame ones, dropping some. V and J calls and clone size are copied from that table; D and trimming were computed from the DNA. The data hold roughly 400,000 clones, with around 87% observed a single time. The sequenced material came from peripheral blood. J is TRBJ1-1 and V is TRBV6-5; TRBD1 matches 8 bases. This receptor was taken from a woman aged 55-70 years with COVID-19, enrolled during active disease. The CDR3: CASRETGVTEAFF. CDR3 in DNA: TGTGCCAGCAGGGAGACAGGGGTCACTGAAGCTTTCTTT.